These 8 T cell receptor beta chains share one sample of origin, sequenced in a study of T-cell memory formation after mild COVID-19. TCRdb fed the 5' RACE reads into MiXCR, producing one record per CDR3 protein. The table records about half a million distinct CDR3 sequences, 15% to 20% of them present only once. The sequenced material came from PBMCs or a T cell subset sorted from them (not recorded which). These receptors originate from an adult woman who had mild COVID-19 (a few samples of this study predate the infection). Cell type and time point are not known.

This chain links TRBV6-2 or TRBV6-3 with TRBJ2-7; D remains unclear. The CDR3 contains 12 residues. V gave up 2 bases and J gave up 5 bases, with 7 bases separating them. CDR1 MNHEY and CDR2 SVGEGT come from the germline V gene. This chain's CDR3 is CASSYPTDEQYF. The CDR3 DNA follows: TGTGCCAGCAGTTACCCTACGGACGAGCAGTACTTC.

This clonotype occurred a few times. The chain uses TRBV6-6 and TRBJ2-3; 14 bases are shared with TRBD2. Germline CDR1 and CDR2: MNHNY and SVGAGI (reference sequence). This CDR3 comprises 16 residues. V trimming: 6 bases; J trimming: 13 bases; junction bases outside the gene matches: 15. The CDR3 loop reads CASSLRTGTSGSLKYF. Here the CDR3 DNA reads TGTGCCAGCAGCCTCCGCACCGGGACTAGCGGGAGTTTAAAGTATTTT.

This chain connects TRBV12-3 or TRBV12-4 to TRBJ2-1; D may be TRBD1 (5 bases). The CDR3 has 14 residues. V gave up 1 base and J gave up 9 bases, with 13 bases separating them. The DNA of the CDR3 is TGTGCCAGCAGTTTAGGGCAGGGTATCGGTGAGCAGTTCTTC. Translating it yields CASSLGQGIGEQFF.

This clonotype turned up a few times. This sequence joins TRBV7-2 and TRBJ1-5; no clear D. CDR1 is SGHTA, CDR2 FQGNSA, per germline. Between the trimmed V and J ends, which lost 7 bases and 3 bases, there was a span of 7 bases. CDR3 length: 12 residues. In DNA, the CDR3 is TGTGCCAGCACAGAAAACAATCAGCCCCAGCATTTT. Protein product: CASTENNQPQHF.

This clonotype was found a few times. This chain joins TRBV3-1 and TRBJ1-2; 10 bases agree with TRBD1. V shed 4 bases and J 8 bases; nucleotides not matched to a gene: 7. Germline V gene sequence: CDR1 LGHDT, CDR2 YNNKEL (reference sequence). The CDR3 is 14 residues long. This CDR3 is CASSPAGTGEGYTF. For the CDR3, the DNA is TGTGCCAGCAGCCCCGCCGGGACAGGGGAAGGCTACACCTTC.

The chain uses TRBV10-3 and TRBJ1-5, with TRBD1 matching over 7 bases. Germline CDR1 is ENHRY and CDR2 is SYGVKD. This CDR3 has 17 residues. J was trimmed by 1 base and V by 0 bases; bases with no gene match: 6. As DNA, the CDR3 is TGTGCCATCAGTGAGTCAAGGAGGGGGCAGAGCAATCAGCCCCAGCATTTT. The encoded protein is CAISESRRGQSNQPQHF.

A few counts support this clonotype. The chain uses TRBV12-3 or TRBV12-4 and TRBJ1-5; tentative D call: TRBD1 (5 bases). The CDR3 totals 13 residues. The V end was cut by 2 bases, the J end by 4 bases, with 6 bases between. The CDR3 DNA reads TGTGCCAGCAGTTTAAAGGGGAATCAGCCCCAGCATTTT. Its translation: CASSLKGNQPQHF.

CDR3 region: CASSWTASNTGELFF. In DNA form, the CDR3 reads TGTGCCAGCAGTTGGACAGCCTCGAACACCGGGGAGCTGTTTTTT. The chain uses TRBV6-5 and TRBJ2-2; tentatively, D is TRBD1 (6 bases). The V gene's germline CDR1 is MNHEY and CDR2 SVGAGI. Trimming removed 4 bases at V and 0 bases at J, with 9 bases between. The CDR3 sequence is 15 residues long.